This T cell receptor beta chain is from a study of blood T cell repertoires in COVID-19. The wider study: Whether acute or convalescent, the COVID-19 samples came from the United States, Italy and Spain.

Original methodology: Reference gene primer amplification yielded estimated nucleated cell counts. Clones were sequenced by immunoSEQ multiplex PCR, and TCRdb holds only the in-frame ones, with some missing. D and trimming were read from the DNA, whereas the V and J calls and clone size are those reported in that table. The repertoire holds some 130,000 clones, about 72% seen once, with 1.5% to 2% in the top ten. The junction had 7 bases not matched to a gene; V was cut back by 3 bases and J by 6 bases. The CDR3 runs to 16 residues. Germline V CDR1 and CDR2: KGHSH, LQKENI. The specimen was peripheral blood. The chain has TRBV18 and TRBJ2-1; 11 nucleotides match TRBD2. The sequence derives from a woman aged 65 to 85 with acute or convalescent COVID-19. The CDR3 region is CASSPQLAGEANEQFF. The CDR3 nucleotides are TGTGCCAGCTCACCCCAACTAGCGGGAGAGGCCAATGAGCAGTTCTTC. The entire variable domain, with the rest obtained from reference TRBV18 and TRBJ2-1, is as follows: NAGVMQNPRHLVRRRGQEARLRCSPMKGHSHVYWYRQLPEEGLKFMVYLQKENIIDESGMPKERFSAEFPKEGPSILRIQQVVRGDSAAYFCASSPQLAGEANEQFFGPGTRLTVL.